The clone carrying this T cell receptor beta chain was observed many times. No antigen is known for it. This sample was taken from a study of response to subunit inactivated influenza vaccine. The study's findings and limits: That few new T cells are recruited by each seasonal influenza vaccination was the authors' suggestion.

The germline CDR1 and CDR2 sequences are SGHVS and FQNEAQ. Unmatched junction bases numbered 3, after V lost 4 bases and J lost 1 base. This CDR3 has 15 amino acids. TCRdb analysed the RT-PCR reads with MiXCR anew, one entry per CDR3 protein. The data show 530,000 or so distinct CDR3 sequences, about 10% seen once. Sequenced here: PBMCs from blood, sampled on the day of vaccination. The sequence derives from a man between 45 and 60 years old who received an inactivated influenza vaccine. The chain carries TRBV7-8 and TRBJ2-2, with 7 bases aligning to TRBD1. The CDR3 region has the DNA TGTGCCAGCAGCTCCCGACAGGGGAACACCGGGGAGCTGTTTTTT. It is translated as CASSSRQGNTGELFF.